One T cell receptor beta chain is described in this entry. The CDR3 totals 17 residues. Germline V gene sequence: CDR1 LGHDT, CDR2 YNNKEL (reference sequence). TCRdb re-called the 5' RACE reads; every CDR3 protein appears as one record, without DNA. Across 350,000 to 450,000 distinct CDR3 sequences, the top ten clones capture around 5.3% of the sample. The sample comes from a study of T cells expressing NK-cell markers. The J gene is TRBJ2-5, the V gene TRBV3-1; TCRdb gives TRBD1 as the D gene, but with no DNA this cannot be confirmed. The sequenced sample consisted of blood T cells: a sorted CD56 or NKG2C T cell subset, CD4+ or CD8+ T cells, or bulk PBMC T cells (not recorded which). The source of this sequence is a man aged 18-75 years in good health. The CDR3 loop reads CASSQDRSGQSRSTQYF.